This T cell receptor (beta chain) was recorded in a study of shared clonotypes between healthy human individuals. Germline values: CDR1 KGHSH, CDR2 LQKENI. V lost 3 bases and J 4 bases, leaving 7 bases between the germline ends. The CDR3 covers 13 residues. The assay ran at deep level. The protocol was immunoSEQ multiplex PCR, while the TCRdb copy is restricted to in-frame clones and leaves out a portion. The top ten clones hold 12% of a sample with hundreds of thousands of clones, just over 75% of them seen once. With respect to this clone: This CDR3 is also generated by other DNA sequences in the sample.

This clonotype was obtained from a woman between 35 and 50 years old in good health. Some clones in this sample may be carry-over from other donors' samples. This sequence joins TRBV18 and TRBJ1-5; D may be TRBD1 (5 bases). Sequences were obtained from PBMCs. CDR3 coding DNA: TGTGCCAGCTCACCCCAGGGAAATCAGCCCCAGCATTTT. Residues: CASSPQGNQPQHF. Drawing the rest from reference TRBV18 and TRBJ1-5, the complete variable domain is NAGVMQNPRHLVRRRGQEARLRCSPMKGHSHVYWYRQLPEEGLKFMVYLQKENIIDESGMPKERFSAEFPKEGPSILRIQQVVRGDSAAYFCASSPQGNQPQHFGDGTRLSIL.